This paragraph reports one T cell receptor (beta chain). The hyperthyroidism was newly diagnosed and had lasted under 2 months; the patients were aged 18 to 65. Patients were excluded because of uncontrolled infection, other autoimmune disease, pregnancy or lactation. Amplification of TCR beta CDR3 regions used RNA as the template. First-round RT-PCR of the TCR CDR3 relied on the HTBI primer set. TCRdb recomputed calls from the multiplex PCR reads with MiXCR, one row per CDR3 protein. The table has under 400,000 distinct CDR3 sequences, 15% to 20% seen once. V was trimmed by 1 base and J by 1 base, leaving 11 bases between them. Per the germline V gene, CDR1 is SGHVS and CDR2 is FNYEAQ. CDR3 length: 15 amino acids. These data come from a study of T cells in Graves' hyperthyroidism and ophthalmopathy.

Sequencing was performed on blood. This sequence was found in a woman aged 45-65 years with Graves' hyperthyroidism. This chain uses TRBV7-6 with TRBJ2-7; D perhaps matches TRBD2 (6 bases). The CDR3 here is CASSLGRDGSYEQYF. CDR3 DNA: TGTGCCAGCAGCTTAGGGAGGGACGGTTCCTACGAGCAGTACTTC.